This section outlines one T cell receptor (beta chain) sequence together with its context. The target antigen is unknown. This specimen comes from a study of T cell responses to AZD1222 COVID-19 vaccine. CDR3 length: 15 residues. Germline CDR1 and CDR2: ENHRY and SYGVKD. J lost 5 bases, V lost 3 bases, and 6 bases had no gene match. Study findings and constraints: Spike-wide coverage was observed for vaccine-associated CD4 TCRs, with dominant responses at 160-218 and 743-854.

Sequenced by immunoSEQ multiplex PCR; TCRdb stores in-frame clones only, minus some. Of some 200,000 clones listed, 85% to 95% are singletons. The sequence came from an adult in good health. The chain is built from TRBV10-3 and TRBJ2-2, with TRBD2 identical over 7 bases. The specimen comprised peripheral blood, sampled on day 0 of AZD1222 vaccination. CDR3 in DNA: TGTGCCATCAGTGATGCGGGGGTGGGGACCGGGGAGCTGTTTTTT. Encoded protein: CAISDAGVGTGELFF.